A single sample gave rise to the 2 T cell receptor beta chains below, sequenced in a study of metastatic and nonmetastatic thyroid tumors. TCRdb re-analyzed the PCR reads using MiXCR. The sample carries roughly 58,000 clones, 4% to 4.5% recorded once. Each patient went into thyroid surgery without having received any treatment. The sequencing sample was made of blood. These receptors originate from a female donor with papillary thyroid cancer or a benign thyroid nodule (not recorded which). Some clones in this sample may be carry-over from other donors' samples.

About this clone: This CDR3 is missing its conserved last phenylalanine or tryptophan, likely due to a read error. This rearrangement joins TRBV6-5 to TRBJ1-2; D perhaps matches TRBD1 (5 bases). The germline CDR1 and CDR2 sequences are MNHEY and SVGAGI. V lost 4 bases and J 4 bases, leaving 13 bases between the germline ends. The CDR3 has 14 residues. DNA for the CDR3: TGTGCCAGCAGTTCCTTCGGGGGAGGCTATGGCTACACCGTT. Its translation: CASSSFGGGYGYTV.

This clone occurred many times. The J gene is TRBJ2-6, the V gene TRBV15; D is perhaps TRBD1 (6 bases). CDR3 size: 16 residues. Germline V gives CDR1 LNHNV, CDR2 YYDKDF (reference sequence). Deletions cut 6 bases from V and 0 bases from J, with 12 bases between. CDR3: CATSSGDLSGANVLTF. In DNA, the CDR3 is TGTGCCACCAGTTCAGGGGACCTCTCTGGGGCCAACGTCCTGACTTTC.